Listed here are 30 T cell receptor beta chains from one sample, sequenced in a study of shared clonotypes between healthy human individuals (dated by TCRdb to the early 2020s). Libraries came from the immunoSEQ multiplex PCR assay. The source is immuneACCESS, and TCRdb retained only in-frame sequences with V and J called. Part of the clones is not carried over; for the studies checked, unresolved V genes explain less than half of this, and the remainder is unexplained. Here the sample has under 1,100,000 clones; approximately 78% occur a single time. The top ten hold around 0.6% of the sample. The material sequenced was memory CD4+ T cells from PBMCs. According to the study, the label for this sample's cell subset or site signals: CD45RA-negative fraction. The receptors derive from a man between 18 and 35 years old in good health. Some clones in this sample may be carry-over from other donors' samples.

The table lists this clone with a few counts. V gene TRBV5-1 combines with J gene TRBJ1-1, with D tentatively TRBD1 (5 bases). Germline CDR1 SGHRS, CDR2 YFSETQ. This CDR3 is 15 amino acids long. V lost 4 bases to trimming and J lost 5 bases, with 18 bases between them. The CDR3 reads CASSPPTQGRTEAFF. DNA of the CDR3: TGCGCCAGCAGCCCGCCTACCCAGGGTCGGACTGAAGCTTTCTTT.

This clone was seen just once. The chain has TRBV5-1 and TRBJ2-6; 7 bases align to TRBD1. V dropped 5 bases and J dropped 2; count of bases not matched to a gene: 13. From germline, CDR1 is SGHRS and CDR2 YFSETQ. The CDR3 is 18 amino acids. The CDR3 DNA reads as TGCGCCAGCAGTTTCCCAGGGACAGCGAAAACTGGGGCCAACGTCCTGACTTTC. It encodes CASSFPGTAKTGANVLTF.

V is TRBV19 and J is TRBJ2-1; 7 bases map to TRBD2. Germline V CDR1 and CDR2: LNHDA, SQIVND (reference sequence). V was pared by 6 bases and J by 8 bases, with 16 bases of the junction left unmatched. The CDR3 totals 16 residues. The CDR3 loop is CASSSTRLARYDEQFF. As DNA, the CDR3 is TGTGCCAGTAGCTCGACTAGACTAGCTAGGTACGATGAGCAGTTCTTC. The entire variable domain, with the rest obtained from reference TRBV19 and TRBJ2-1, is as follows: DGGITQSPKYLFRKEGQNVTLSCEQNLNHDAMYWYRQDPGQGLRLIYYSQIVNDFQKGDIAEGYSVSREKKESFPLTVTSAQKNPTAFYLCASSSTRLARYDEQFFGPGTRLTVL.

V usage is TRBV5-4 and J usage is TRBJ2-1; 10 positions agree with TRBD2. In germline, CDR1 is SGHNT, CDR2 YYREEE (reference sequence). J lost 4 bases, V lost 0 bases, and 1 base had no gene match. The CDR3 consists of 15 residues. In nucleotides, the CDR3 is TGTGCCAGCAGCTTGGCTAGCGGGAGATACAATGAGCAGTTCTTC. Its protein is CASSLASGRYNEQFF.

This clone came up once. The genes are TRBV30 and TRBJ1-1; D call uncertain. Trimming cost V 0 bases and J 1 base, with 6 bases left between them. Looked up from germline, CDR1 is GTSNPN and CDR2 is SVGIG (reference sequence). This CDR3 contains 13 residues. The chain's CDR3 is CAWSVARNTEAFF. The CDR3 region has the DNA TGTGCCTGGAGTGTCGCCCGGAACACTGAAGCTTTCTTT.

V usage is TRBV9 and J usage is TRBJ2-1, with a tentative D call TRBD2 (6 bases). The V gene's germline CDR1 is SGDLS and CDR2 YYNGEE. The CDR3 runs 15 residues. The V gene lost 4 bases and the J gene lost 1 base, with 12 bases spanning the gap. CDR3 region: CASSPGVVSYNEQFF. The CDR3 coding sequence is TGTGCCAGCAGCCCGGGAGTTGTGTCCTACAATGAGCAGTTCTTC.

The chain joins TRBV5-1 to TRBJ2-3, with a weak D call TRBD2 (6 bases). This CDR3 is built from 15 residues. Germline-derived CDR1 and CDR2 are SGHRS and YFSETQ. V shed 0 bases and J shed 5 bases, with 13 bases lying between them. The CDR3 loop reads CASSLDSGTRDTQYF. CDR3 coding DNA: TGCGCCAGCAGCTTGGATAGCGGAACAAGAGATACGCAGTATTTT.

The chain recombines TRBV11-2 with TRBJ1-5, with D maybe TRBD1 (5 bases). The CDR3 has 14 amino acids. CDR1 is SGHAT, CDR2 FQNNGV, per germline. With 5 bases removed from V and 3 bases from J, the gap between germline ends came to 11 bases. The CDR3 loop is CASSPPGLNQPQHF. The CDR3 bases are TGTGCCAGCAGCCCTCCGGGACTCAATCAGCCCCAGCATTTT.

This chain uses TRBV5-1 with TRBJ2-3; the D is unclear. Germline assignment: CDR1 SGHRS and CDR2 YFSETQ. This CDR3 is 16 amino acids long. The ends were cut back, 4 bases at V and 0 bases at J, with 15 bases in the middle. The CDR3 nucleotides are TGCGCCAGCAGCCGCCCGGACGGAACTAGCACAGATACGCAGTATTTT. As protein: CASSRPDGTSTDTQYF.

This clone was detected a few times. The same CDR3 can be traced to other DNA sequences in this sample. The rearrangement joins TRBV30 to TRBJ2-5; 12 bases align to TRBD2. The end of the DNA is better explained by TRBJ2-7, so the J call may be wrong. Germline V gene sequence: CDR1 GTSNPN, CDR2 SVGIG (reference sequence). The CDR3 length is 18 residues. The CDR3 is CALLGGRHVLAGGSEQYF. CDR3 sequence (DNA): TGTGCCCTGCTCGGTGGGCGGCACGTACTAGCGGGAGGCAGCGAGCAGTACTTC.

This clone was seen only once. The chain links TRBV4-3 to TRBJ2-7; D tentatively reads TRBD1 or TRBD2 (6 bases each). CDR3 length: 16 residues. Germline CDR1 and CDR2: LGHNA and YSLEER. V gave up 1 base and J gave up 2 bases, with 15 bases separating them. Here the CDR3 reads CASSQVVGGGTYEQYF. The DNA for the CDR3 is TGCGCCAGCAGCCAAGTTGTCGGAGGGGGAACCTACGAGCAGTACTTC.

This rearrangement joins TRBV9 to TRBJ1-4; TRBD1 aligns across 12 bases. Per the germline V gene, CDR1 is SGDLS and CDR2 is YYNGEE. V lost 3 bases to trimming and J lost 8 bases; unmatched junction nucleotides: 5. CDR3 length: 15 amino acids. The CDR3 is CASSAPGQGAEKLFF. For the CDR3, the DNA is TGTGCCAGCAGCGCCCCGGGACAGGGGGCGGAAAAACTGTTTTTT.

V usage is TRBV7-3 and J usage is TRBJ2-3; D perhaps matches TRBD2 (5 bases). The germline V and J ends were trimmed by 1 base and 5 bases, with 16 bases remaining between them. CDR1 is SGHTA and CDR2 is FQGTGA in the germline V gene. The CDR3 totals 16 residues. The CDR3 loop is CASSLIGRTRGDTQYF. The CDR3 DNA reads as TGTGCCAGCAGCTTAATTGGCAGAACCCGGGGAGATACGCAGTATTTT.

This chain joins TRBV5-4 and TRBJ2-1, with D perhaps TRBD2 (5 bases). The CDR3 spans 15 residues. Germline V lookup: CDR1 SGHNT, CDR2 YYREEE (reference sequence). Trimming stripped 7 bases from V and 4 bases from J, with 18 bases between. The CDR3: CASHVAAGRYNEQFF. For the CDR3, the DNA is TGTGCCAGCCACGTCGCGGCGGGCCGGTACAATGAGCAGTTCTTC.

Only one count was recorded for this clone. The J gene is TRBJ1-1, the V gene TRBV18, with 7 bases that match TRBD1. From germline, CDR1 is KGHSH and CDR2 LQKENI. V dropped 3 bases and J dropped 0; count of bases not matched to a gene: 7. There are 16 residues in the CDR3. Written as DNA, the CDR3 is TGTGCCAGCTCACCGATGGACAGGCGATTGAACACTGAAGCTTTCTTT. It yields the protein CASSPMDRRLNTEAFF.

CDR3: CASSILGTGEAFF. The CDR3 nucleotides are TGTGCCAGTAGTATTCTGGGGACAGGTGAAGCTTTCTTT. The genes are TRBV19 and TRBJ1-1, with 8 bases identical to TRBD1. Per germline, CDR1 LNHDA and CDR2 SQIVND (reference sequence). The ends lost 3 bases at V and 7 bases at J; junction bases unmatched: 4. The CDR3 extends over 13 amino acids.

The CDR3 loop is CASSPGGPGNQPQHF. CDR3 nucleotides: TGTGCCAGCAGCCCCGGGGGGCCGGGCAATCAGCCCCAGCATTTT. This sequence joins TRBV6-5 and TRBJ1-5, with D perhaps TRBD1 (6 bases). The germline gives CDR1 MNHEY, CDR2 SVGAGI. Trimming left V 6 bases short and J 2 bases short, with 14 bases between. The CDR3 contains 15 residues.

V and J are TRBV7-2 and TRBJ2-5; 8 nucleotides line up with TRBD2. V lost 0 bases and J lost 2; bases outside the gene matches: 5. The CDR3 spans 16 residues. The germline gives CDR1 SGHTA, CDR2 FQGNSA. CDR3 DNA sequence: TGTGCCAGCAGCTTAGCCCCGCGGGGGGCGCAAGAGACCCAGTACTTC. It encodes CASSLAPRGAQETQYF.

The V call is TRBV7-8, the J call TRBJ2-1; no clear D gene. With 5 bases removed from V and 9 bases from J, the gap between germline ends came to 11 bases. The CDR3 totals 12 residues. Germline V lookup: CDR1 SGHVS, CDR2 FQNEAQ. The CDR3 loop reads CASSRPQGEQFF. In DNA, the CDR3 is TGTGCCAGCAGCCGACCACAAGGTGAGCAGTTCTTC.

The CDR3 DNA follows: TGTGCCAGTAGACTAGCGGGAGAGACAGATACGCAGTATTTT. This codes for CASRLAGETDTQYF. The chain uses TRBV28 and TRBJ2-3; 12 nucleotides match TRBD2. The germline V gene has CDR1 MDHEN and CDR2 SYDVKM. The CDR3 loop spans 14 amino acids. V shed 9 bases, J shed 3 bases, and the junction held 4 bases outside the gene matches.

The J gene is TRBJ2-6, the V gene TRBV7-2; 10 positions agree with TRBD2. CDR1 is SGHTA and CDR2 is FQGNSA in the germline V gene. V gave up 0 bases and J gave up 0 bases; unmatched junction bases: 2. This CDR3 is built from 18 residues. CDR3 sequence: CASSLALAGVSGANVLTF. In DNA, the CDR3 is TGTGCCAGCAGCTTAGCCCTAGCGGGAGTCTCTGGGGCCAACGTCCTGACTTTC. Full variable domain (remainder filled in from reference TRBV7-2 and TRBJ2-6): GAGVSQSPSNKVTEKGKDVELRCDPISGHTALYWYRQSLGQGLEFLIYFQGNSAPDKSGLPSDRFSAERTGGSVSTLTIQRTQQEDSAVYLCASSLALAGVSGANVLTFGAGSRLTVL.

The chain recombines TRBV19 with TRBJ1-2; TRBD1 aligns across 8 bases. The V gene's germline CDR1 is LNHDA and CDR2 SQIVND (reference sequence). With V trimmed by 6 bases and J by 5 bases, 2 bases remained unmatched. The CDR3 loop spans 12 amino acids. CDR3: CASSTGGYGYTF. The DNA of the CDR3 is TGTGCCAGTAGCACAGGGGGGTATGGCTACACCTTC.

The chain couples TRBV4-2 to TRBJ2-3; no clear D. Germline values: CDR1 LGHNA, CDR2 YNFKEQ. The CDR3 runs to 16 residues. V gave up 0 bases and J gave up 4 bases, with 14 bases separating them. The CDR3 coding sequence is TGTGCCAGCAGCCAAGATTTTCGGGCCGTTCCAGATACGCAGTATTTT. This translates into CASSQDFRAVPDTQYF.

V is TRBV9 and J is TRBJ2-1; D may be TRBD1 (6 bases). V was pared by 0 bases and J by 7 bases, with 14 bases between. Germline V gene data show CDR1 as SGDLS and CDR2 as YYNGEE. The CDR3 spans 15 residues. For the CDR3, the DNA is TGTGCCAGCAGCGTAGGCGGCCAGGGGTGGAATGAGCAGTTCTTC. This sequence encodes CASSVGGQGWNEQFF. Looking up the rest from reference TRBV9 and TRBJ2-1 gives the full variable domain: DSGVTQTPKHLITATGQRVTLRCSPRSGDLSVYWYQQSLDQGLQFLIQYYNGEERAKGNILERFSAQQFPDLHSELNLSSLELGDSALYFCASSVGGQGWNEQFFGPGTRLTVL.

The gene calls are TRBV19 and TRBJ1-1; D gene uncertain. V lost 7 bases and J 2 bases, leaving 23 bases between the germline ends. The germline V gene encodes CDR1 LNHDA and CDR2 SQIVND (reference sequence). The CDR3 length is 17 residues. The CDR3 DNA reads TGTGCCAGTACCTTCCGGGCGCCGGGCAGATCTAACACTGAAGCTTTCTTT. It encodes CASTFRAPGRSNTEAFF.

This clone was detected only a few times. This sequence joins TRBV5-1 and TRBJ2-3; D is ambiguous. Trimming took 6 bases from V and 0 from J, leaving 11 bases between them. Looked up from germline, CDR1 is SGHRS and CDR2 is YFSETQ. The CDR3 runs to 14 residues. The CDR3 DNA reads TGCGCCAGCACGGCCCAGAGTAGCACAGATACGCAGTATTTT. This encodes CASTAQSSTDTQYF. Based on the CDR3 plus reference TRBV5-1 and TRBJ2-3, the full variable domain is KAGVTQTPRYLIKTRGQQVTLSCSPISGHRSVSWYQQTPGQGLQFLFEYFSETQRNKGNFPGRFSGRQFSNSRSEMNVSTLELGDSALYLCASTAQSSTDTQYFGPGTRLTVL.

This chain links TRBV28 with TRBJ1-3; unclear D gene. Germline V gives CDR1 MDHEN, CDR2 SYDVKM. The CDR3 runs 12 residues. V lost 6 bases and J lost 3, with 6 bases in between. As DNA, the CDR3 is TGTGCCAGCAGCTACATTGGAAACACCATATATTTT. Its protein is CASSYIGNTIYF.

The gene calls are TRBV4-2 and TRBJ2-2; D is ambiguous. V was pared by 0 bases and J by 0 bases, with 8 bases between. CDR3 length equals 16 residues. The V gene's germline CDR1 is LGHNA and CDR2 YNFKEQ. Here the CDR3 reads CASSQDKFANTGELFF. CDR3 DNA sequence: TGTGCCAGCAGCCAAGATAAGTTCGCGAACACCGGGGAGCTGTTTTTT.

The genes are TRBV2 and TRBJ1-5; D ambiguous. CDR1 and CDR2 from the germline V gene are SNHLY and FYNNEI. Trimming pared 7 bases from V and 6 bases from J, leaving 13 bases between. There are 13 residues in the CDR3. This CDR3 is CASNRESGQPQHF. CDR3 coding DNA: TGTGCCAGCAACCGGGAGTCGGGTCAGCCCCAGCATTTT.

As to this clone: A single base separates this from a much larger clone, so it may be a read error. Other DNA sequences in the same sample also yield this CDR3. This chain connects TRBV5-4 to TRBJ1-1, with D possibly matching TRBD1 (6 bases). Germline V gene lookup returns CDR1 SGHNT and CDR2 YYREEE (reference sequence). The CDR3 is made up of 13 amino acids. The CDR3 nucleotides are TGTGCCAGCAGCCGAGGACAGCCCACTGAAGCCTTCTTT. This translates into CASSRGQPTEAFF.